The rows below give T cell receptor beta chains drawn from one sample of a study of T-cell reconstitution after alpha-beta-depleted transplantation in children. TCRdb redid the calling of the PCR reads with MiXCR, one entry per CDR3 protein. Here the sample spans 300,000 to 400,000 distinct CDR3 sequences, roughly 17% being singletons. Sequencing was performed on PBMCs, mostly from graft donor cells, taken 360 days after TCRalphabeta/CD19-depleted stem cell transplant. The receptors were sampled from a male patient between 2 and 10 years old who had a stem cell transplant for acute lymphoblastic leukemia, so the T cells may come from the graft donor. Each CDR3 is given with its conserved first and last residue. The order of the fields is D gene, clone size, J gene, V gene, CDR3 DNA, CDR3 protein. The D gene is left open where the match is weak. The size entry is marked missing in some rows and otherwise reads once, few, many or a size class.

-,few,TRBJ2-2,TRBV3-1,TGTGCCAGCAGCGTACTGACTACCTCGAACACCGGGGAGCTGTTTTTT,CASSVLTTSNTGELFF
TRBD2,few,TRBJ2-3,TRBV12-3/TRBV12-4,TGTGCCAGCACCCGAGCGGGACCCACAGATACGCAGTATTTT,CASTRAGPTDTQYF
TRBD1,-,TRBJ2-7,TRBV2,TGTGCCAGCAGCGAAACGACAGGGAGCTACGAGCAGTACTTC,CASSETTGSYEQYF
-,-,TRBJ2-1,TRBV29-1,TGCAGCGTTGAACTGACGGCAGAAAAGGGCAATGAGCAGTTCTTC,CSVELTAEKGNEQFF
-,many,TRBJ2-1,TRBV5-1,TGCGCCAGCAGCTTGGTCCCATACAATGAGCAGTTCTTC,CASSLVPYNEQFF
-,-,TRBJ1-5,TRBV7-2,TGTGCCAGCAGCTTAAGGGCCAGTGGCAATCAGCCCCAGCATTTT,CASSLRASGNQPQHF
TRBD1,-,TRBJ1-5,TRBV28,TGTGCCAGCAGTTCTCGGGACAGGTTAGCCTCTAGCAATCAGCCCCAGCATTTT,CASSSRDRLASSNQPQHF
-,few,TRBJ2-6,TRBV28,TGTGCCAGTGCCCCCTCTGGGGCCAACGTCCTGACTTTC,CASAPSGANVLTF
TRBD2,-,TRBJ2-6,TRBV12-3/TRBV12-4,TGTGCCAGCAGAGGGACTAGCGGAATACCTGGGGCCAACGTCCTGACTTTC,CASRGTSGIPGANVLTF
-,-,TRBJ1-2,TRBV4-1,TGCGCCAGCAGCCAAGATCCGTCGCCCATCTATGGCTACACCTTC,CASSQDPSPIYGYTF
TRBD2,many,TRBJ2-5,TRBV28,TGTGCCAGCAGTTTCCGGGAGGGCCTAGAGACCCAGTACTTC,CASSFREGLETQYF
-,few,TRBJ2-7,TRBV6-5,TGTGCCAGCAGTTACTCGAAGACCGGCTACGAGCAGTACTTC,CASSYSKTGYEQYF
-,-,TRBJ1-5,TRBV4-3,TGCGCCAGCAGCCAAGGGTATGACAGCTATCAGCCCCAGCATTTT,CASSQGYDSYQPQHF
-,-,TRBJ1-2,TRBV29-1,TGCAGCGTTGAAGGGGCGAACCCTTATGGCTACACCTTC,CSVEGANPYGYTF
-,few,TRBJ2-1,TRBV30,TGTGCCTGGAATCTCAAGTTCGACAATGAGCAGTTCTTC,CAWNLKFDNEQFF
TRBD1,-,TRBJ2-7,TRBV5-5,TGTGCCAGCAGCCGTAGTGAAGGGGGCAACTCCTACGAGCAGTACTTC,CASSRSEGGNSYEQYF
-,few,TRBJ1-1,TRBV11-2,TGTGCCAGCAGCTCCAGCTTGGGGACGGACCTTGAAGCTTTCTTT,CASSSSLGTDLEAFF